The clone carrying this T cell receptor beta chain was seen repeatedly, ten times or more. Its cognate antigen is unknown. The entry originates in a study of regulatory T cells in long-lasting Graves disease. The study, taken as a whole, reports: Persistent Graves' cases showed lower TCR diversity than newly diagnosed cases. Limited sample numbers may have lowered accuracy. The persistent group shared around 3,000 public clonotypes, more than the 850 to 1,000 shared by new patients.

The authors built TCR beta libraries using iRepertoire HTBI primers and Arm-PCR of CDR3 regions. One entry per CDR3 protein, called by TCRdb with MiXCR from the multiplex PCR reads. The data show 530,000 or so distinct CDR3 sequences, roughly 14% seen once. The CDR3 has 13 residues. Germline CDR1 MNHNS, CDR2 SASEGT. V gave up 6 bases and J gave up 5 bases; unmatched junction bases: 6. Stated time point: newly diagnosed GD, antithyroid drugs for less than 3 months. PBMC-extracted RNA yielded the TCR library. The patient group derived from an endocrinology department in Xi'an, China. The same data also contributed to another study, on T cells in Graves' hyperthyroidism and ophthalmopathy.

Sequenced here: peripheral blood mononuclear cells (PBMCs), sampled at new diagnosis, from a patient treated with antithyroid drugs. V and J are TRBV6-1 and TRBJ1-1; TRBD1 aligns across 7 bases. The sequence came from a man aged 25 to 40 with Graves disease. CDR3 DNA: TGTGCCAGCAGACCAGGGACAGCGACTGAAGCTTTCTTT. Protein sequence: CASRPGTATEAFF.